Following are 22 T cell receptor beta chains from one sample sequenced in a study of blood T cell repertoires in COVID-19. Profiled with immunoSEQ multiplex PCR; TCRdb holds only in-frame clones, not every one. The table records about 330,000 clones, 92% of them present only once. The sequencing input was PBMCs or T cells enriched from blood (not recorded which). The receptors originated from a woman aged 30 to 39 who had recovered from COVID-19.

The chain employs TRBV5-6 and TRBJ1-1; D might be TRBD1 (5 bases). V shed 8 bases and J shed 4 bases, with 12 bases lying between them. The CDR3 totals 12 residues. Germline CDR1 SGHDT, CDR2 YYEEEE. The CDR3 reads CASVGGLTEAFF. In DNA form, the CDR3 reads TGTGCCAGTGTGGGGGGACTCACTGAAGCTTTCTTT.

CDR3 sequence (DNA): TGTGCCAGCAGCCCACTACCGTACACTGAAGCTTTCTTT. This encodes CASSPLPYTEAFF. The V and J genes are TRBV11-3 and TRBJ1-1; D is uncertain. The CDR3 totals 13 residues. Per germline, CDR1 SGHNT and CDR2 YENEEA. Trimming pared 5 bases from V and 3 bases from J, leaving 10 bases between.

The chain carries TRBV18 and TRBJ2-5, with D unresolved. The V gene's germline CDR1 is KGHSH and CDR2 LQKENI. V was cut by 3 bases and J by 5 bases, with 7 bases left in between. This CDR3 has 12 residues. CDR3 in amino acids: CASSPQVETQYF. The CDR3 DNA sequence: TGTGCCAGCTCACCGCAGGTGGAGACCCAGTACTTC.

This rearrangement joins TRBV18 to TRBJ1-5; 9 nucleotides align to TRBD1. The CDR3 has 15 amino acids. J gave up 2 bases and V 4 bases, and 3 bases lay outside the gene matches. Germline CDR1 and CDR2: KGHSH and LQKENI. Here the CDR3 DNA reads TGTGCCAGCTCACAACAGGGGGCTGGCAATCAGCCCCAGCATTTT. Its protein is CASSQQGAGNQPQHF. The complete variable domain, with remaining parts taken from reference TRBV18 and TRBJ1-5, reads NAGVMQNPRHLVRRRGQEARLRCSPMKGHSHVYWYRQLPEEGLKFMVYLQKENIIDESGMPKERFSAEFPKEGPSILRIQQVVRGDSAAYFCASSQQGAGNQPQHFGDGTRLSIL.

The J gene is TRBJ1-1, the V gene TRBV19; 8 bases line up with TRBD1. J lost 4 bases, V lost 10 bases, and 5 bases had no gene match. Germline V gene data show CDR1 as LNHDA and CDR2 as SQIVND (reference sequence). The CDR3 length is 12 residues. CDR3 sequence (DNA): TGTGCCACACATACAGGGGGCACTGAAGCTTTCTTT. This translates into CATHTGGTEAFF.

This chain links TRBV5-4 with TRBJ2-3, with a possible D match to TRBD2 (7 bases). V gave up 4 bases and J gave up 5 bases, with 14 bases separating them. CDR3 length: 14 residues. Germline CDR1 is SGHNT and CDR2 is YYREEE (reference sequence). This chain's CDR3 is CASSRGGGKDTQYF. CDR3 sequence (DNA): TGTGCCAGCAGCCGAGGGGGGGGCAAAGATACGCAGTATTTT.

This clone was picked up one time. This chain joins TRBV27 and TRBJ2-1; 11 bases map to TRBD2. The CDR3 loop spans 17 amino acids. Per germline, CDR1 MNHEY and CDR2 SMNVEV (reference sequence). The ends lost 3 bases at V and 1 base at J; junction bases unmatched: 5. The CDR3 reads CASSLTLAGGSYNEQFF. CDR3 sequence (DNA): TGTGCCAGCAGTTTGACCCTAGCGGGAGGTTCCTACAATGAGCAGTTCTTC.

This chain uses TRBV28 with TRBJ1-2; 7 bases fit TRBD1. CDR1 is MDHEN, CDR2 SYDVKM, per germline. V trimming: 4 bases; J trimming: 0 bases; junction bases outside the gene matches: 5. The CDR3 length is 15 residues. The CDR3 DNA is TGTGCCAGCAGTTCAGGGGGATTAGCTAACTATGGCTACACCTTC. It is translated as CASSSGGLANYGYTF.

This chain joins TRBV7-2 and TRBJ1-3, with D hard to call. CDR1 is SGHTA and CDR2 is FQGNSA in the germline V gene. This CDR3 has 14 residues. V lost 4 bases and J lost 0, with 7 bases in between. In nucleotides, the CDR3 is TGTGCCAGCAGCTCCGGGAGCTCTGGAAACACCATATATTTT. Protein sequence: CASSSGSSGNTIYF.

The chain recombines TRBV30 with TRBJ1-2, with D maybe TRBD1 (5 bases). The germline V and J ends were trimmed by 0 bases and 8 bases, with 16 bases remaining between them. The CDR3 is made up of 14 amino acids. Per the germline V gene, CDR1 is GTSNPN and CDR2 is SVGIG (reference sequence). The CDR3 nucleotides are TGTGCCTGGAGTGTAGTCAGGGCAGGTGGAGGCTACACCTTC. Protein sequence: CAWSVVRAGGGYTF.

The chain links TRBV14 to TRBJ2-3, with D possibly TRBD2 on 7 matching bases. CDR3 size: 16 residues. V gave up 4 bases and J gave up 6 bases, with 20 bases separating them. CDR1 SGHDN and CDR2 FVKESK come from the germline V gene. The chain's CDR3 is CASSPLGGGLRDTQYF. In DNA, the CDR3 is TGTGCCAGCAGCCCCCTTGGGGGGGGGCTAAGGGATACGCAGTATTTT.

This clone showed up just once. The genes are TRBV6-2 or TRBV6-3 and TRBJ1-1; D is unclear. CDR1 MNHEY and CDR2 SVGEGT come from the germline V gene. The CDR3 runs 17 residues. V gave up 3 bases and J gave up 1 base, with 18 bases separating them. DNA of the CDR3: TGTGCCAGCAGTTATACGTACCCGGAGATTACGAACACTGAAGCTTTCTTT. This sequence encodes CASSYTYPEITNTEAFF.

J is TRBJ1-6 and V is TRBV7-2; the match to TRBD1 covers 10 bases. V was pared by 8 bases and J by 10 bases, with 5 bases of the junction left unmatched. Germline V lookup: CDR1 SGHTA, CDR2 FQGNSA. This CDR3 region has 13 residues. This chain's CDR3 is CASGTGDRSPLHF. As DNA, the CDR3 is TGTGCCAGCGGGACAGGGGATCGGTCACCCCTCCACTTT.

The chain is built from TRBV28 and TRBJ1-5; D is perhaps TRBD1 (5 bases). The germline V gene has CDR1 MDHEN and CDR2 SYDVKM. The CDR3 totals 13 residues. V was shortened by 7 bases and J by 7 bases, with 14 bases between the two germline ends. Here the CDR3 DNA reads TGTGCCAGCAACGACGGGGGGAGGCAGCCCCAGCATTTT. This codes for CASNDGGRQPQHF.

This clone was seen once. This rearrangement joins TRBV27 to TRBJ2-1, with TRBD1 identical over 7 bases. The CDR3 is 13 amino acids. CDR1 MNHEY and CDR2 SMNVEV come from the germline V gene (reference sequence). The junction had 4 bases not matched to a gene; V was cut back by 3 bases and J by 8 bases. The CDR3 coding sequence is TGTGCCAGCAGTTTCCAGGGGGTCCATGAGCAGTTCTTC. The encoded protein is CASSFQGVHEQFF.

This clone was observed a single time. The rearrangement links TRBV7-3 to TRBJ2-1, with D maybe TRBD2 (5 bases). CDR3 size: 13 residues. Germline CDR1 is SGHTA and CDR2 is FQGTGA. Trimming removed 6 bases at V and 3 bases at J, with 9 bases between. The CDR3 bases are TGTGCCAGCAGTAAGAGGGACTACAATGAGCAGTTCTTC. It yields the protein CASSKRDYNEQFF.

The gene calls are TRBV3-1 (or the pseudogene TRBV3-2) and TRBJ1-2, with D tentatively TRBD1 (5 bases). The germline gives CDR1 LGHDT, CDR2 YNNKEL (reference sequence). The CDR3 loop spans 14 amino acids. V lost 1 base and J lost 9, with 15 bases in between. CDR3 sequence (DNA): TGTGCCAGCAGCCAAGCCGACAGACCTTACAGCTACACCTTC. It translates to CASSQADRPYSYTF.

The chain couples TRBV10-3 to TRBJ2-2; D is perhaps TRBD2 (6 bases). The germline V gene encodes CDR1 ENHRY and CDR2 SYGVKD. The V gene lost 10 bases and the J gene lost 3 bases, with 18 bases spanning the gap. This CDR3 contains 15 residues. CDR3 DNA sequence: TGTGCCACCTATCGCGGGACTCAGGACACCGGGGAGCTGTTTTTT. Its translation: CATYRGTQDTGELFF.

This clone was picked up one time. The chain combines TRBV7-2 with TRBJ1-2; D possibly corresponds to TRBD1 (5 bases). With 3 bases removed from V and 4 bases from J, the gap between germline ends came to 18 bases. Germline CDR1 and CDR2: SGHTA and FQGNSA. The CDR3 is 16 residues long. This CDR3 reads CASSFARGGGPYGYTF. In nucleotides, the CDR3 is TGTGCCAGCAGCTTCGCCCGGGGCGGGGGTCCCTATGGCTACACCTTC. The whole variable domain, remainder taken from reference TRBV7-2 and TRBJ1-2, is GAGVSQSPSNKVTEKGKDVELRCDPISGHTALYWYRQSLGQGLEFLIYFQGNSAPDKSGLPSDRFSAERTGGSVSTLTIQRTQQEDSAVYLCASSFARGGGPYGYTFGSGTRLTVV.

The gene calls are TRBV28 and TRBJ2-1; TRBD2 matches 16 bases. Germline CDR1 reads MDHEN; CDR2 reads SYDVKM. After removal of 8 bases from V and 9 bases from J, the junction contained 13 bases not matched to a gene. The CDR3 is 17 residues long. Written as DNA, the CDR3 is TGTGCCAGCGGCCCTCCGGGACTAGCGGGGGGGGTTGGTGAGCAGTTCTTC. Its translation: CASGPPGLAGGVGEQFF.

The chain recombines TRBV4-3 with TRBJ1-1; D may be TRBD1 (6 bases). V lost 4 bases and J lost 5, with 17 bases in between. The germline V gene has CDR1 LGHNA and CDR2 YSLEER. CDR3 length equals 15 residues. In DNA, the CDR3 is TGCGCCAGCAGCCGAAATCCCAGGGGAGATACTGAAGCTTTCTTT. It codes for CASSRNPRGDTEAFF.

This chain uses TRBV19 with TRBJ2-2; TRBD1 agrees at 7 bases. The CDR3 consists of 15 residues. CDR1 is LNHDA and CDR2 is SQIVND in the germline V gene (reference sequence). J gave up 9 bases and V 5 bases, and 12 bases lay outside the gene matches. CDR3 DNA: TGTGCCAGTAGTTGGGACAGCCAGAGGGCCAGGGAGCTGTTTTTT. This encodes CASSWDSQRARELFF.